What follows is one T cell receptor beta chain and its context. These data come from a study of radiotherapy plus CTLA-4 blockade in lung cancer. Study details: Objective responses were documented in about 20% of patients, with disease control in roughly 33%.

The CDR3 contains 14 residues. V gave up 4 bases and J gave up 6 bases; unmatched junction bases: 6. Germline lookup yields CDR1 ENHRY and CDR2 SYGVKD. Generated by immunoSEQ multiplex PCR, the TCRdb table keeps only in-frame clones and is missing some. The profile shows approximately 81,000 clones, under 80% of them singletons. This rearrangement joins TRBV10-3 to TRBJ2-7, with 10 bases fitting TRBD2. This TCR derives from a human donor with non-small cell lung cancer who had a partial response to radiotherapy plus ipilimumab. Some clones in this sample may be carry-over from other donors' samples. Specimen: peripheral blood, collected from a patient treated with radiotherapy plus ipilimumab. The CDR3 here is CAISGAQREGEQYF. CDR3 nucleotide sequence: TGTGCCATCAGTGGAGCTCAGCGGGAGGGCGAGCAGTACTTC.